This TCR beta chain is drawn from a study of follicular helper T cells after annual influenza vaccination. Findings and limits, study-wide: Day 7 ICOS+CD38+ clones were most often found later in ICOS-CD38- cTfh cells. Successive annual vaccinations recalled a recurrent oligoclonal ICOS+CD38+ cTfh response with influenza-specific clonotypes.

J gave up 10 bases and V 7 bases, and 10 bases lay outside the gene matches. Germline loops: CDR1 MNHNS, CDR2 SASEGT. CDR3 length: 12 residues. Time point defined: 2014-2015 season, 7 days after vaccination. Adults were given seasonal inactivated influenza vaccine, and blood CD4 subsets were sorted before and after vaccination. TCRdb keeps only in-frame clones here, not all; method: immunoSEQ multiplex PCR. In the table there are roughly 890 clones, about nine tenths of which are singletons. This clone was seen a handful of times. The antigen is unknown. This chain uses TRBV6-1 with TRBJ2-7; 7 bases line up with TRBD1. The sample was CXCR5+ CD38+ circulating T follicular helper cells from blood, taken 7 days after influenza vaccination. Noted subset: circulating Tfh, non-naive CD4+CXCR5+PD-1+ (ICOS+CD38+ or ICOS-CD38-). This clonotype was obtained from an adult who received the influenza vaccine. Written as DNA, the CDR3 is TGTGCCAGCACCGTGGCAGGGGGACAACAGTACTTC. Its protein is CASTVAGGQQYF.